The 21 T cell receptor beta chains below all came from one sample that was sequenced in a study of cytomegalovirus exposure and HLA in healthy donors. This PCR relied on a set of 60 Vbeta primers and 13 Jbeta primers. Libraries were prepared by immunoSEQ multiplex PCR; TCRdb keeps only in-frame clonotypes and omits some of them. Among roughly 160,000 clones listed, 70% to 90% were seen once. Sequenced input: PBMCs. The source of these receptors is a man aged 18 to 29 in good health and CMV-seropositive.

This chain joins TRBV7-6 and TRBJ2-1; possible D gene TRBD2, 6 bases. The V end was cut by 1 base, the J end by 7 bases, with 17 bases between. From germline, CDR1 is SGHVS and CDR2 FNYEAQ. There are 16 residues in the CDR3. The CDR3 DNA reads TGTGCCAGCAGCTTAGGGCCAGCGGGCAAGTTAAATGAGCAGTTCTTC. The encoded protein is CASSLGPAGKLNEQFF.

In this sample, this clone turned up a few times. The rearrangement joins TRBV5-4 to TRBJ1-1; the D is unclear. The CDR3 extends over 14 amino acids. V was trimmed by 2 bases and J by 4 bases, leaving 12 bases between them. Looked up from germline, CDR1 is SGHNT and CDR2 is YYREEE (reference sequence). CDR3 residues: CASSLYYRVTEAFF. The CDR3 nucleotides read TGTGCCAGCAGCTTATATTACCGGGTCACTGAAGCTTTCTTT.

The V and J genes are TRBV4-3 and TRBJ2-1; maybe TRBD2 (5 bases). Deletions cut 1 base from V and 2 bases from J, with 12 bases between. The CDR3 covers 16 residues. CDR1 and CDR2 from the germline V gene are LGHNA and YSLEER. CDR3 protein: CASSQVLAPAYNEQFF. CDR3 coding DNA: TGCGCCAGCAGCCAAGTCCTAGCCCCAGCCTACAATGAGCAGTTCTTC.

This chain connects TRBV9 to TRBJ2-7, with 7 bases lining up with TRBD2. The CDR3 loop spans 15 amino acids. The V gene's germline CDR1 is SGDLS and CDR2 YYNGEE. V shed 4 bases, J shed 2 bases, and the junction held 9 bases outside the gene matches. The CDR3 DNA reads as TGTGCCAGCAGCCCCCTCGGAGCGGGGACCTACGAGCAGTACTTC. This translates into CASSPLGAGTYEQYF.

The chain links TRBV9 to TRBJ2-7, with TRBD1 identical over 9 bases. The CDR3 runs to 16 residues. CDR1 is SGDLS and CDR2 is YYNGEE in the germline V gene. The V and J ends lost 0 bases and 7 bases, in that order; junction bases with no gene match: 11. The CDR3: CASSVGPRQGVGEQYF. CDR3 DNA sequence: TGTGCCAGCAGCGTAGGCCCGCGACAGGGGGTGGGAGAGCAGTACTTC. The full variable domain, its missing parts supplied by reference TRBV9 and TRBJ2-7, is DSGVTQTPKHLITATGQRVTLRCSPRSGDLSVYWYQQSLDQGLQFLIQYYNGEERAKGNILERFSAQQFPDLHSELNLSSLELGDSALYFCASSVGPRQGVGEQYFGPGTRLTVT.

The CDR3 sequence: CSGGGQETQYF. The CDR3 bases are TGCAGTGGCGGGGGTCAAGAGACCCAGTACTTC. V gene TRBV20-1 combines with J gene TRBJ2-5; TRBD2 aligns across 7 bases. The CDR3 runs to 11 residues. Germline CDR1 is DFQATT and CDR2 is SNEGSKA (reference sequence). With V trimmed by 7 bases and J by 2 bases, 1 base remained unmatched.

A few counts support this clone. The junction departs from the called germline gene at one end, perhaps through a read error. The chain uses TRBV6-5 and TRBJ1-1; a weak D match, TRBD1 (5 bases). The CDR3 has 13 residues. Germline V lookup: CDR1 MNHEY, CDR2 SVGAGI. The CDR3 loop is CASRNRFVAEAFF. The CDR3 DNA reads TGTGCCAGCAGGAACAGGTTTGTCGCTGAGGCTTTCTTT.

This chain links TRBV7-8 with TRBJ2-1; TRBD2 matches at 11 bases. Germline V gene data show CDR1 as SGHVS and CDR2 as FQNEAQ. CDR3 length: 20 residues. V was clipped by 0 bases and J by 0 bases; unmatched bases: 10. CDR3 region: CASSLAWASGGPSSYNEQFF. In DNA, the CDR3 is TGTGCCAGCAGCTTAGCTTGGGCTAGCGGGGGGCCTAGCTCCTACAATGAGCAGTTCTTC. The variable domain in full, completed from reference TRBV7-8 and TRBJ2-1, reads GAGVSQSPRYKVAKRGQDVALRCDPISGHVSLFWYQQALGQGPEFLTYFQNEAQLDKSGLPSDRFFAERPEGSVSTLKIQRTQQEDSAVYLCASSLAWASGGPSSYNEQFFGPGTRLTVL.

In DNA form, the CDR3 reads TGTGCCAGCAGTCGTATGCCGGGAAACACTGAAGCTTTCTTT. Translating gives CASSRMPGNTEAFF. V and J are TRBV2 and TRBJ1-1; no clear D gene. V shed 5 bases and J shed 2 bases, with 12 bases lying between them. Germline V gene lookup returns CDR1 SNHLY and CDR2 FYNNEI. This CDR3 contains 14 residues.

This clone was observed a handful of times. The V gene is TRBV4-3, the J gene TRBJ1-4, with D possibly TRBD1 on 5 matching bases. Deletions cut 0 bases from V and 6 bases from J, with 14 bases between. The CDR3 loop spans 16 amino acids. Germline V gene lookup returns CDR1 LGHNA and CDR2 YSLEER. The CDR3 loop is CASSQDQGSGHEKLFF. The CDR3 DNA reads TGCGCCAGCAGCCAAGATCAGGGATCGGGCCATGAAAAACTGTTTTTT.

V gene TRBV20-1 combines with J gene TRBJ2-1; tentative D call: TRBD1 (6 bases). There are 11 residues in the CDR3. V lost 5 bases, J lost 7 bases, and 9 bases lay in between. Germline CDR1 reads DFQATT; CDR2 reads SNEGSKA (reference sequence). CDR3 DNA: TGCAGTGCTCCGGACAGAAATGAGCAGTTCTTC. It is translated as CSAPDRNEQFF.

The genes are TRBV19 and TRBJ1-5, with D uncertain. Trimming took off 3 bases at V and 0 bases at J, with 18 bases between the two ends. CDR1 and CDR2 (germline): LNHDA, SQIVND (reference sequence). The CDR3 extends over 18 amino acids. CDR3 loop: CASSMESVTFYSNQPQHF. The CDR3 DNA follows: TGTGCCAGTAGTATGGAGTCGGTCACTTTCTATAGCAATCAGCCCCAGCATTTT.

The V gene is TRBV19, the J gene TRBJ1-1, with no clear D. Germline V gives CDR1 LNHDA, CDR2 SQIVND (reference sequence). V dropped 8 bases and J dropped 5 bases, with 15 bases sitting between them. This CDR3 has 13 amino acids. DNA of the CDR3: TGTGCCAGTGGTTATGTTCCGGGGACTGAAGCTTTCTTT. It specifies CASGYVPGTEAFF.

This clone showed up just a few times. The chain carries TRBV7-2 and TRBJ2-1; 9 bases map to TRBD2. CDR1 and CDR2 from the germline V gene are SGHTA and FQGNSA. The junction had 11 bases not matched to a gene; V was cut back by 7 bases and J by 4 bases. There are 16 residues in the CDR3. The CDR3, as DNA: TGTGCCAGCACCCTAATTAGCGGGGGCCTTTACAATGAGCAGTTCTTC. Amino acids: CASTLISGGLYNEQFF.

V and J are TRBV2 and TRBJ2-6; 7 nucleotides agree with TRBD1. Germline trimming cut 6 bases from V and 0 bases from J; bases unmatched to any gene: 2. The CDR3 has 15 residues. Per germline, CDR1 SNHLY and CDR2 FYNNEI. The CDR3 protein is CASRQGSSGANVLTF. CDR3 sequence (DNA): TGTGCCAGCAGACAGGGGAGCTCTGGGGCCAACGTCCTGACTTTC.

The CDR3 bases are TGTGCCAGCTCACCACTTCCAGGTGGCGACTATGGCTACACCTTC. Encoded protein: CASSPLPGGDYGYTF. The V gene is TRBV18, the J gene TRBJ1-2; no clear D gene. Germline-derived CDR1 and CDR2 are KGHSH and LQKENI. CDR3 length: 15 amino acids. V gave up 1 base and J gave up 3 bases, with 12 bases separating them. The full variable domain, completed using reference TRBV18 and TRBJ1-2, is NAGVMQNPRHLVRRRGQEARLRCSPMKGHSHVYWYRQLPEEGLKFMVYLQKENIIDESGMPKERFSAEFPKEGPSILRIQQVVRGDSAAYFCASSPLPGGDYGYTFGSGTRLTVV.

This sequence joins TRBV9 and TRBJ2-3, with TRBD2 matching 9 bases. Germline V gives CDR1 SGDLS, CDR2 YYNGEE. Losses at the gene ends were 0 bases for V and 6 bases for J; bases not matched to a gene: 11. This CDR3 is 17 amino acids long. CDR3 in amino acids: CASSVVGRGGAGDTQYF. Here the CDR3 DNA reads TGTGCCAGCAGCGTAGTCGGGCGGGGGGGAGCGGGGGATACGCAGTATTTT.

The chain recombines TRBV5-8 with TRBJ2-1, with 7 bases matching TRBD2. From germline, CDR1 is SGHTS and CDR2 YDEGEE. The V gene end was trimmed by 1 base and the J gene end by 2 bases; junction bases not matched to a gene: 3. This CDR3 has 15 residues. Written as DNA, the CDR3 is TGTGCCAGCAGCTTGACTAGCGCTGCCTACAATGAGCAGTTCTTC. Amino acids: CASSLTSAAYNEQFF.

The chain recombines TRBV4-2 with TRBJ2-3; unclear D gene. V was trimmed by 0 bases and J by 1 base, leaving 11 bases between them. In germline, CDR1 is LGHNA, CDR2 YNFKEQ. The CDR3 runs 16 residues. CDR3 loop: CASSQDPSRGTDTQYF. In DNA form, the CDR3 reads TGTGCCAGCAGCCAAGACCCCAGTCGTGGCACAGATACGCAGTATTTT.

This clone was counted only a few times. The chain combines TRBV5-6 with TRBJ1-3, with D possibly TRBD1 on 6 matching bases. CDR3 length equals 15 residues. Germline assignment: CDR1 SGHDT and CDR2 YYEEEE. Trimming stripped 4 bases from V and 0 bases from J, with 11 bases between. DNA of the CDR3: TGTGCCAGCAGCACGGACAGACTCTCTGGAAACACCATATATTTT. This translates into CASSTDRLSGNTIYF.

This rearrangement joins TRBV11-3 to TRBJ2-3; TRBD2 aligns across 8 bases. In germline, CDR1 is SGHNT, CDR2 YENEEA. Trimming at V came to 1 base and at J to 2 bases, leaving 5 bases not matched to a gene. This CDR3 is 16 amino acids long. CDR3 sequence reads: CASSLGPAGATDTQYF. CDR3 DNA sequence: TGTGCCAGCAGCTTAGGGCCAGCGGGGGCCACAGATACGCAGTATTTT.